A single sample is the source of the 7 T cell receptor beta chains below, sequenced in a study of neurological immune-mediated disorders. Using its own MiXCR run on the 5' RACE reads, TCRdb lists one record per CDR3 protein. The data hold tens of thousands of distinct CDR3 sequences, with around 10% observed a single time. Sequenced input: PBMCs. The receptors stem from a man in his forties in good health.

In this sample, this clonotype turned up many times. The J gene is TRBJ2-1, the V gene TRBV20-1; 8 bases fit TRBD2. Germline loops: CDR1 DFQATT, CDR2 SNEGSKA (reference sequence). The CDR3 length is 15 residues. J was trimmed by 5 bases and V by 5 bases; bases with no gene match: 11. CDR3 protein: CSALRTTSADNEQFF. DNA of the CDR3: TGCAGTGCTCTTCGAACGACTAGCGCGGACAATGAGCAGTTCTTC.

This clonotype was found many times. The chain recombines TRBV5-4 with TRBJ1-4; D remains unclear. Trimming removed 4 bases from V and 0 bases from J, with 13 bases in between. Per germline, CDR1 SGHNT and CDR2 YYREEE (reference sequence). CDR3 length: 16 residues. The CDR3 reads CASSLGPIATNEKLFF. In DNA, the CDR3 is TGTGCCAGCAGCCTTGGCCCGATAGCAACTAATGAAAAACTGTTTTTT.

The sample holds many counts of this clonotype. The chain carries TRBV5-5 and TRBJ2-5, with D tentatively TRBD1 (5 bases). Looked up from germline, CDR1 is SGHKS and CDR2 is YYEKEE (reference sequence). The CDR3 contains 15 residues. V was clipped by 1 base and J by 2 bases, with 12 bases between them. The chain's CDR3 is CASSLLDNTQETQYF. CDR3 DNA: TGTGCCAGCAGCTTGTTGGACAACACACAAGAGACCCAGTACTTC.

This clonotype was recorded at least ten times. This chain links TRBV6-5 with TRBJ2-7, with D perhaps TRBD1 (6 bases). The CDR3 spans 13 residues. Germline V gene data show CDR1 as MNHEY and CDR2 as SVGAGI. The germline V and J ends were trimmed by 2 bases and 3 bases, with 8 bases remaining between them. As DNA, the CDR3 is TGTGCCAGCAGTTACCCGGACAGCTACGAGCAGTACTTC. The encoded protein is CASSYPDSYEQYF.

Details on this clonotype: This may come from a read error, since a much larger clone is one base off. The rearrangement joins TRBV20-1 to TRBJ1-5; 8 nucleotides agree with TRBD1. Per germline, CDR1 DFQATT and CDR2 SNEGSKA (reference sequence). The trim removed 4 bases at V and 7 bases at J, leaving 3 bases unmatched. The CDR3 length is 12 residues. The CDR3, as DNA: TGCAGTGCTACAGGGGGCGACCAGCCCCAGCATTTT. Protein sequence: CSATGGDQPQHF.

This clonotype has a count of ten or more. The chain carries TRBV20-1 and TRBJ2-3; maybe TRBD1 (6 bases). The V end was cut by 5 bases, the J end by 7 bases, with 19 bases between. Germline CDR1 DFQATT, CDR2 SNEGSKA (reference sequence). The CDR3 runs to 14 residues. In DNA form, the CDR3 reads TGCAGTGCTTGGGACCAGGGGAAATTTAATACGCAGTATTTT. It is translated as CSAWDQGKFNTQYF.

This clonotype was found many times. The chain recombines TRBV9 with TRBJ2-1; TRBD1 might be the D (6 bases). The V and J ends lost 0 bases and 8 bases respectively, with 15 bases between them. The CDR3 is made up of 15 amino acids. Germline CDR1 SGDLS, CDR2 YYNGEE. The CDR3 coding sequence is TGTGCCAGCAGCGTAGCCGGGACGACAGGCGATGAGCAGTTCTTC. Protein sequence: CASSVAGTTGDEQFF.